The 10 T cell receptor beta chains below all came from one sample that was sequenced in a study of blood T cell repertoires in COVID-19. Assay: immunoSEQ multiplex PCR; the TCRdb copy retains only in-frame clones and omits some. The table lists about 150,000 clones, about 88% of them singletons, with approximately 2.4% in the top ten. The source material was peripheral blood. The origin of the receptors is a woman in her 70s with acute or convalescent COVID-19.

The chain is built from TRBV12-3 or TRBV12-4 and TRBJ2-3; D is unclear. Between the trimmed V and J ends, which lost 5 bases and 2 bases, there was a span of 5 bases. The CDR3 covers 12 residues. CDR3 coding DNA: TGTGCCAGCAGTCCCTACACAGATACGCAGTATTTT. The encoded protein is CASSPYTDTQYF.

V is TRBV10-3 and J is TRBJ1-6; D unresolved. Trimming stripped 2 bases from V and 5 bases from J, with 10 bases between. The CDR3 runs 15 residues. The germline gives CDR1 ENHRY, CDR2 SYGVKD. Here the CDR3 DNA reads TGTGCCATCAGTGAGGGGTACGGGAATAATTCACCCCTCCACTTT. Amino acids: CAISEGYGNNSPLHF.

The chain uses TRBV28 and TRBJ2-1; 9 nucleotides align to TRBD1. V was pared by 7 bases and J by 7 bases, with 14 bases of the junction left unmatched. The CDR3 spans 16 residues. Germline values: CDR1 MDHEN, CDR2 SYDVKM. Here the CDR3 DNA reads TGTGCCAGCATTAAACTGACAGGGGGATTATGGAATGAGCAGTTCTTC. Amino acid sequence: CASIKLTGGLWNEQFF.

This chain joins TRBV6-6 and TRBJ1-2; a possible D gene is TRBD1 (6 bases). Trimming pared 7 bases from V and 8 bases from J, leaving 17 bases between. Germline V gene lookup returns CDR1 MNHNY and CDR2 SVGAGI (reference sequence). This CDR3 contains 13 residues. CDR3 in DNA: TGTGCCAGCACCGAAACAGGGTCTAGCGGCTACACCTTC. This codes for CASTETGSSGYTF.

J is TRBJ2-3 and V is TRBV29-1, with 9 bases matching TRBD1. The CDR3 extends over 15 amino acids. The trim removed 6 bases at V and 4 bases at J, leaving 11 bases unmatched. Per the germline V gene, CDR1 is SQVTM and CDR2 is ANQGSEA. CDR3 in amino acids: CSVETRDRASDTQYF. The DNA for the CDR3 is TGCAGCGTCGAAACCCGGGACAGGGCCTCAGATACGCAGTATTTT.

The J gene is TRBJ2-1, the V gene TRBV27, with a possible D match to TRBD2 (5 bases). Germline V gene data show CDR1 as MNHEY and CDR2 as SMNVEV (reference sequence). This CDR3 comprises 14 residues. Trimming left V 5 bases short and J 9 bases short, with 17 bases between. The CDR3 sequence is CASSINSGTGEQFF. The CDR3 coding sequence is TGTGCCAGCAGTATTAACAGCGGAACGGGTGAGCAGTTCTTC.

The chain combines TRBV28 with TRBJ1-4; 10 bases line up with TRBD1. The V and J ends lost 4 bases and 3 bases, in that order; junction bases with no gene match: 8. The germline CDR1 and CDR2 sequences are MDHEN and SYDVKM. This CDR3 region has 17 residues. The CDR3 is CASSSRGQGKPNEKLFF. CDR3 nucleotide sequence: TGTGCCAGCAGTTCCAGGGGACAGGGGAAACCTAATGAAAAACTGTTTTTT.

In DNA form, the CDR3 reads TGTGCCAGCATCTCCGGGACAGGAGGTTCACCCCTCCACTTT. Translating it yields CASISGTGGSPLHF. This chain connects TRBV6-5 to TRBJ1-6; 8 bases map to TRBD1. Germline V CDR1 and CDR2: MNHEY, SVGAGI. The CDR3 has 14 amino acids. The V segment lost 7 bases and the J segment 9 bases; nucleotides outside the gene matches: 8.

This clone was counted a single time. The genes are TRBV28 and TRBJ2-1, with D perhaps TRBD2 (7 bases). Trimming cost V 3 bases and J 7 bases, with 19 bases left between them. The CDR3 length is 16 residues. CDR1 is MDHEN, CDR2 SYDVKM, per germline. The CDR3 protein is CASSFRGALSKNEQFF. The CDR3 DNA follows: TGTGCCAGCAGTTTTCGGGGGGCGCTATCTAAGAATGAGCAGTTCTTC.

The rearrangement joins TRBV11-3 to TRBJ2-5; TRBD1 might be the D (5 bases). Germline V CDR1 and CDR2: SGHNT, YENEEA. The length of the CDR3 is 12 residues. Trimming took 5 bases from V and 6 from J, leaving 10 bases between them. The CDR3 region has the DNA TGTGCCAGCAGCCAAGACAGCCAGACCCAGTACTTC. Protein sequence: CASSQDSQTQYF.